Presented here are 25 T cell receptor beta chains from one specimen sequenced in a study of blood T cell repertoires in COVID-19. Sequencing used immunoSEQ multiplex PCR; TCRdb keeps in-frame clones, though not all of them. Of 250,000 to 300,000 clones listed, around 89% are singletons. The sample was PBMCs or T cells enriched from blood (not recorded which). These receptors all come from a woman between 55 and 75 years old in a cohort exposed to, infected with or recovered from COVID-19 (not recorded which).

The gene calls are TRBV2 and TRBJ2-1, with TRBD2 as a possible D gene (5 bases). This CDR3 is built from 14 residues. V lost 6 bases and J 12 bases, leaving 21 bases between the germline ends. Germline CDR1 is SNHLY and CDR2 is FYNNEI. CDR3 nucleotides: TGTGCCAGCAGCGGTAGAATGCCCGGGGTAGGGCAGTTCTTC. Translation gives CASSGRMPGVGQFF.

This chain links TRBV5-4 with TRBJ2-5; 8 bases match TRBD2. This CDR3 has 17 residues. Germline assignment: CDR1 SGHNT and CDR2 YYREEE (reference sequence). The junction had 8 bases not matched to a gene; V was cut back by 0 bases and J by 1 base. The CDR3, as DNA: TGTGCCAGCAGCTTGGAGGTGCTAGCGGGCTTCCAAGAGACCCAGTACTTC. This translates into CASSLEVLAGFQETQYF.

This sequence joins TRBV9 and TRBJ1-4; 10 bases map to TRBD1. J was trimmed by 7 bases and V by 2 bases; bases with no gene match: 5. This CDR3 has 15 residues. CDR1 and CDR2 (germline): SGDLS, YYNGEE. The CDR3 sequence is CASSVGGDRGEKLFF. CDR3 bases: TGTGCCAGCAGCGTGGGCGGGGACAGGGGTGAAAAACTGTTTTTT.

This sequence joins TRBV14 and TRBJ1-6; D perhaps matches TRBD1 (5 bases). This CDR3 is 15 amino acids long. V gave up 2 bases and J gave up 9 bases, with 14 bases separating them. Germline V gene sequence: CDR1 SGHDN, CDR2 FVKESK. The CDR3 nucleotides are TGTGCCAGCAGCCAAACAAGGGGTATGGGTTCACCCCTCCACTTT. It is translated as CASSQTRGMGSPLHF. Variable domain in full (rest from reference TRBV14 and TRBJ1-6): EAGVTQFPSHSVIEKGQTVTLRCDPISGHDNLYWYRRVMGKEIKFLLHFVKESKQDESGMPNNRFLAERTGGTYSTLKVQPAELEDSGVYFCASSQTRGMGSPLHFGNGTRLTVT.

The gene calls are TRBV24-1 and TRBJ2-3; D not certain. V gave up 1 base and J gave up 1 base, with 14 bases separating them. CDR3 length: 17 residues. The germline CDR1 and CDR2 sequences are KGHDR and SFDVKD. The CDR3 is CATSDFSGFLGTDTQYF. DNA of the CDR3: TGTGCCACCAGTGATTTTTCCGGGTTTCTCGGCACAGATACGCAGTATTTT.

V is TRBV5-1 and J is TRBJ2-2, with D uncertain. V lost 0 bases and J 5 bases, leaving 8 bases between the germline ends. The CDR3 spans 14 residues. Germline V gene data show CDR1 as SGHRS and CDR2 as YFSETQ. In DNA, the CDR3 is TGCGCCAGCAGCTTGGTAGATAAAACCGGGGAGCTGTTTTTT. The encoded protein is CASSLVDKTGELFF.

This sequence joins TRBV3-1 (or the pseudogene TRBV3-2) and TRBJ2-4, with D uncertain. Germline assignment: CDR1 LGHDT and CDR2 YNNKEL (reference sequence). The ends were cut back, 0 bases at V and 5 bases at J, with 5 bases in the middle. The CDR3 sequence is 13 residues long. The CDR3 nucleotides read TGTGCCAGCAGCCAAGACACTGAAAACATTCAGTACTTC. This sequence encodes CASSQDTENIQYF.

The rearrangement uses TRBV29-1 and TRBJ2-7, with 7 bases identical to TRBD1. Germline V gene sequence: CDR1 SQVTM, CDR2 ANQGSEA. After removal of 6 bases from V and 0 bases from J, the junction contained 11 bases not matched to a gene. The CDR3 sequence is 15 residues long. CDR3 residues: CSVANPTGSSYEQYF. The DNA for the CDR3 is TGCAGCGTCGCGAACCCGACAGGGAGCTCCTACGAGCAGTACTTC.

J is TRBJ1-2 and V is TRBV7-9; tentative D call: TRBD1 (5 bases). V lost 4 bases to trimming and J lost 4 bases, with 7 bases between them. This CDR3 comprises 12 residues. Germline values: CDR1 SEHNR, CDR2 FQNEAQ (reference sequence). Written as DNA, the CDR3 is TGTGCCAGCAGCTCACAGGTCTATGGCTACACCTTC. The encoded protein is CASSSQVYGYTF.

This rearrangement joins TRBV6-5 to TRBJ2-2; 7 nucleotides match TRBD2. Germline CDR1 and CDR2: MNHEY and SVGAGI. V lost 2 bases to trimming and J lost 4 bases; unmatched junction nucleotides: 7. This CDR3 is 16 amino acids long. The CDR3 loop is CASSYAGEGSTGELFF. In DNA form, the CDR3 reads TGTGCCAGCAGTTACGCGGGGGAGGGTAGCACCGGGGAGCTGTTTTTT.

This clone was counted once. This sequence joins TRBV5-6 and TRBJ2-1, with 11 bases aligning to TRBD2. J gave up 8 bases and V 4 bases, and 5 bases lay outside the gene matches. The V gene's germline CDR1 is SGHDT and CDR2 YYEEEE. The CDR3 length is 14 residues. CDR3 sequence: CASSTTSGSYEQFF. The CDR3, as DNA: TGTGCCAGCAGCACAACTAGCGGGAGCTATGAGCAGTTCTTC.

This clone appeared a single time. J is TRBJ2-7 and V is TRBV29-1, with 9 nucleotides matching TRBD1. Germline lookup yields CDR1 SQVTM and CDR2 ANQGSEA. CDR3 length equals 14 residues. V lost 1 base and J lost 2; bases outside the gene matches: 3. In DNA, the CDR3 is TGCAGCGTTGAAGGACAGGGGGGCACCTACGAGCAGTACTTC. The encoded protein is CSVEGQGGTYEQYF.

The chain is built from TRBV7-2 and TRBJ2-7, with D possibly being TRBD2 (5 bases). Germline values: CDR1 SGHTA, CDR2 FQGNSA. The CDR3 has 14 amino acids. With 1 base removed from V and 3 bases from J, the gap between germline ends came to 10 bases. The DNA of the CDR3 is TGTGCCAGCAGCTTAGAACTAGGAGGCTACGAGCAGTACTTC. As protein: CASSLELGGYEQYF.

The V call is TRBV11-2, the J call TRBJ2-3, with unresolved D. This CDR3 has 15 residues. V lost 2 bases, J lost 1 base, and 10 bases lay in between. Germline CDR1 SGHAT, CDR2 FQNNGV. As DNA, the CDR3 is TGTGCCAGCAGCTTATTACGAATAGGCACAGATACGCAGTATTTT. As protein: CASSLLRIGTDTQYF.

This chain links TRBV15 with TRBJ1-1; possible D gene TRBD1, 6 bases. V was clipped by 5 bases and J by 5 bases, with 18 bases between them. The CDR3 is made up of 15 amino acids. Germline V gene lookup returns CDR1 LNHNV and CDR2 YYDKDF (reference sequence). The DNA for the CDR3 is TGTGCCACCAGCGCGGAACAGGGTAGCCGGACTGAAGCTTTCTTT. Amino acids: CATSAEQGSRTEAFF.

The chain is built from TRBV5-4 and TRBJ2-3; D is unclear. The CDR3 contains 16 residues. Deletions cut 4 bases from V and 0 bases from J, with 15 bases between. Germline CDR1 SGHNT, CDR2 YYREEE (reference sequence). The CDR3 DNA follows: TGTGCCAGCAGCCTCAGATCTCTAGGAAGCACAGATACGCAGTATTTT. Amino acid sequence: CASSLRSLGSTDTQYF.

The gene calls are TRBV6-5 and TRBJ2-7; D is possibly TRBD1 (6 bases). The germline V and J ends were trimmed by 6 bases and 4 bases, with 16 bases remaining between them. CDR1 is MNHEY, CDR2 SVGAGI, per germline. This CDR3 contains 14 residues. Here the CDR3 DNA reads TGTGCCAGCAGCCCCCCCGGGACAACATACGAGCAGTACTTC. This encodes CASSPPGTTYEQYF.

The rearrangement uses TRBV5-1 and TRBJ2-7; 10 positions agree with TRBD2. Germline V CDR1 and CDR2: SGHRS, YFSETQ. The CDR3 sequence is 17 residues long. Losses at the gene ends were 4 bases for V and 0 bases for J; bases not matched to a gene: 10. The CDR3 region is CASSGDSGRTSSYEQYF. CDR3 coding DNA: TGCGCCAGCAGCGGAGATAGCGGGAGGACAAGCTCCTACGAGCAGTACTTC.

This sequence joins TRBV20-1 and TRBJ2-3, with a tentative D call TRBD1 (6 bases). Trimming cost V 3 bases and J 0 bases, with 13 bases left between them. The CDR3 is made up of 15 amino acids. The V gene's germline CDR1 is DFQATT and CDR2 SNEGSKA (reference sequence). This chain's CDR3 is CSASQGIGSTDTQYF. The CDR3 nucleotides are TGCAGTGCTAGTCAGGGGATCGGAAGCACAGATACGCAGTATTTT.

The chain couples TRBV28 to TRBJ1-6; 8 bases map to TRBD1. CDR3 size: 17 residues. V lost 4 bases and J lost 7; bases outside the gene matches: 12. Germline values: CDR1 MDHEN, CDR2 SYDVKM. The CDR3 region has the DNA TGTGCCAGCAGTTCCCCCGGACAGGGTGGATCGAATTCACCCCTCCACTTT. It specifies CASSSPGQGGSNSPLHF.

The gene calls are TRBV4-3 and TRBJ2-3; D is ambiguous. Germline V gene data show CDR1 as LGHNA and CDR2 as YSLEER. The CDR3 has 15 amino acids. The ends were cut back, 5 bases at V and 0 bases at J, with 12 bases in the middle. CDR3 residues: CASSARGGSTDTQYF. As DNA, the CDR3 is TGCGCCAGCAGCGCGCGAGGCGGAAGCACAGATACGCAGTATTTT.

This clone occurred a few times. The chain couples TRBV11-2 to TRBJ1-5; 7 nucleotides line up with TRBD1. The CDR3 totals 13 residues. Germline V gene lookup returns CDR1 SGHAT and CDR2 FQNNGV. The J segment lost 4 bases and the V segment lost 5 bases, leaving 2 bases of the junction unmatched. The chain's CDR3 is CASSRGLNQPQHF. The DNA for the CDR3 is TGTGCCAGCAGCAGGGGGCTTAATCAGCCCCAGCATTTT.

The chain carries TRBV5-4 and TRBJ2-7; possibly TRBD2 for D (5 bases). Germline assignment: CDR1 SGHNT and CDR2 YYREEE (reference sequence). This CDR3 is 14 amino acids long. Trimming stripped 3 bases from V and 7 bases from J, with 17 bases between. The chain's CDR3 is CASSSKMGVVEQYF. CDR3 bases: TGTGCCAGCAGCTCTAAAATGGGAGTCGTTGAGCAGTACTTC.

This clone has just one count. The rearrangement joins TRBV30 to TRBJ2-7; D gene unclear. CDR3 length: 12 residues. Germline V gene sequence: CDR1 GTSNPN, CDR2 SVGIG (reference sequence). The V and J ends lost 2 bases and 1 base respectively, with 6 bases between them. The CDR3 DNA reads TGTGCCTGGAGTCGCAGTTCCTACGAGCAGTACTTC. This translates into CAWSRSSYEQYF.

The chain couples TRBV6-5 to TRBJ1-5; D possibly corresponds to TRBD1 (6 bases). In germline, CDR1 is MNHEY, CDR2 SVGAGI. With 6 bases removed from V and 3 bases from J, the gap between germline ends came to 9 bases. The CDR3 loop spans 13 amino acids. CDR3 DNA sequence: TGTGCCAGCAGAGGGGGGGTCAATCAGCCCCAGCATTTT. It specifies CASRGGVNQPQHF.